What follows are 2 T cell receptor beta chains derived from one specimen sequenced in a study of T cells in localized non-small cell lung cancer. The data were produced by immunoSEQ multiplex PCR, yet TCRdb's version contains in-frame clones alone and is incomplete. The sample lists 55,000 or so clones; over 70% were seen once. Specimen: PBMCs, collected before any cancer treatment. The source is a woman aged 40-69 years with stage II lung adenocarcinoma.

The chain recombines TRBV7-2 with TRBJ2-6; TRBD1 aligns across 7 bases. Germline V lookup: CDR1 SGHTA, CDR2 FQGNSA. J was trimmed by 0 bases and V by 5 bases; bases with no gene match: 7. CDR3 length: 17 amino acids. The CDR3 DNA reads TGTGCCAGCAGCCCAAGGACAGGCTTCTCTGGGGCCAACGTCCTGACTTTC. Its translation: CASSPRTGFSGANVLTF.

This clone was picked up one time. CDR3 coding DNA: TGTGCCACCAGCAGAGCGATCGGGGGGGCAGGGGATACGCAGTATTTT. Translation: CATSRAIGGAGDTQYF. V usage is TRBV15 and J usage is TRBJ2-3, with 8 bases matching TRBD2. This CDR3 is built from 16 residues. Germline V gives CDR1 LNHNV, CDR2 YYDKDF (reference sequence). The trim removed 1 base at V and 6 bases at J, leaving 9 bases unmatched.